These T cell receptor beta chains were read from a single sample in a study of cytomegalovirus exposure and HLA in healthy donors. Some clones are missing from TCRdb's copy, which holds only in-frame ones; the method was immunoSEQ multiplex PCR. The sample contains about 100,000 clones, around four fifths of which appear only once. The specimen was PBMCs. All receptors derive from a woman between 55 and 75 years old in good health and CMV-seronegative. Each CDR3 is given with its conserved first and last residue. Each record gives: V gene, J gene, D gene, CDR3 protein. D genes are given only for firm matches.

TRBV6-6	TRBJ1-5	NA	CASSYRTGEPQHF
TRBV4-1	TRBJ1-2	TRBD1	CASSQERDSSTYGYTF
TRBV19	TRBJ1-6	NA	CASSPQSGGRLDSPLHF
TRBV6-5	TRBJ1-2	NA	CASSRQQTYGYTF
TRBV4-3	TRBJ1-1	NA	CASSPRGGGTEAFF
TRBV19	TRBJ2-5	TRBD1	CASSNPGQSLGETQYF
TRBV6-6	TRBJ1-2	NA	CASSYGFLQSPYGYTF
TRBV9	TRBJ2-1	NA	CASSVSLLSYNEQFF
TRBV5-1	TRBJ1-1	NA	CASSGRGDTEAFF
TRBV19	TRBJ2-3	TRBD2	CASSHWTSSSTDTQYF
TRBV27	TRBJ2-2	NA	CASSPYLTGELFF
TRBV25-1	TRBJ2-6	NA	CASSESTWALSGANVLTF
TRBV28	TRBJ1-4	NA	CASSSNQQGPGEKLFF
TRBV11-2	TRBJ2-5	TRBD2	CASSRRTGGTQYF
TRBV4-1	TRBJ1-1	NA	CASSQKTVNTEAFF
TRBV27	TRBJ1-2	TRBD1	CASSLLGQGNGYTF
TRBV5-4	TRBJ2-1	TRBD2	CASSLYPAGGQNEQFF
TRBV28	TRBJ2-7	TRBD1	CASSSTGTGHSYEQYF
TRBV5-1	TRBJ2-7	NA	CASSYGGPQYEQYF
TRBV29-1	TRBJ2-7	NA	CSVAGTRAYEQYF
TRBV4-3	TRBJ2-1	NA	CASSQEGVGEQFF
TRBV30	TRBJ2-3	TRBD2	CARGGTTDTQYF
TRBV18	TRBJ2-1	TRBD2	CASSPGLAGDEQFF
TRBV6-1	TRBJ1-2	TRBD1	CASLGQVVYGYTF
TRBV4-3	TRBJ1-2	NA	CASSQVGLGYTF